The clone carrying this T cell receptor beta chain has only a few counts. What it binds is unknown. This entry comes from a study of T cells after yellow fever vaccination. TCRdb re-derived calls from the 5' RACE reads in MiXCR, one entry per CDR3 protein. The table records about 50,000 distinct CDR3 sequences, around 6.5% of them present only once. Findings of the study overall: The appearance of a small share of clonotypes in both CD4 and CD8 compartments was observed.

The V gene's germline CDR1 is SGHTS and CDR2 YDEGEE. The CDR3 has 14 residues. Trimming removed 1 base at V and 1 base at J, with 8 bases between. The source is a man aged 18 to 29 who received the YFV17D yellow fever vaccine. The chain couples TRBV5-8 to TRBJ2-5; perhaps D is TRBD1 or TRBD2 (5 bases each). The source was CD8+ T cells sorted from PBMCs, collected on the day of the first yellow fever vaccination. The CDR3 nucleotides read TGTGCCAGCAGCTTGAGAGGGACCCAAGAGACCCAGTACTTC. Its translation: CASSLRGTQETQYF.